The TCR beta chain described here comes from a study of T-cell reconstitution after alpha-beta-depleted transplantation in children. V was clipped by 3 bases and J by 4 bases; unmatched bases: 14. The germline CDR1 and CDR2 sequences are SEHNR and FQNEAQ (reference sequence). The CDR3 has 17 amino acids. As it was prepared, the TCRbeta library received unique molecular identifiers. TCRdb re-analysed the PCR reads in MiXCR, keeping a single row per CDR3 protein. The table shows 350,000 to 400,000 distinct CDR3 sequences, with roughly 20% occurring only once. This clonotype was seen a handful of times. The source material was PBMCs from the stem cell graft donor, sampled from the stem cell graft. The sequence derives from a human donor who donated a stem cell graft to a child with acute myeloid leukemia. The chain employs TRBV7-9 and TRBJ1-1; TRBD1 agrees at 7 bases. In DNA form, the CDR3 reads TGTGCCAGCAGCTTTACCGGGGCAGGGGGTGGACTCACTGAAGCTTTCTTT. Translated, it gives CASSFTGAGGGLTEAFF.